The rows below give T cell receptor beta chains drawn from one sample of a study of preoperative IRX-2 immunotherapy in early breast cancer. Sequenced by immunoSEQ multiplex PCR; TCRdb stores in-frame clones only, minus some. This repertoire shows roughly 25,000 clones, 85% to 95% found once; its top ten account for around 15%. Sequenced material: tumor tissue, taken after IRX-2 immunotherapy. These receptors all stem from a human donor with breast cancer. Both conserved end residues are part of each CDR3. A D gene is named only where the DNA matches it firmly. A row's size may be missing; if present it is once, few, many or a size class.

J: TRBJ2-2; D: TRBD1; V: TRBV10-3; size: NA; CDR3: CATLGTGNTGELFF; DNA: TGTGCCACCCTAGGGACAGGTAACACCGGGGAGCTGTTTTTT
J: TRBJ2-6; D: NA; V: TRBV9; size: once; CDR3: CASSVASTGANVLTF; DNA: TGTGCCAGCAGCGTAGCCTCCACTGGGGCCAACGTCCTGACTTTC
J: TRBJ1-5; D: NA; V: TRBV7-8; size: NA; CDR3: CASRSGGNLNQPQHF; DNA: TGTGCCAGCAGGTCGGGGGGGAACCTCAATCAGCCCCAGCATTTT
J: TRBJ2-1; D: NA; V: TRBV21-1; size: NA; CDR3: CASSKSDDHSYNEQFF; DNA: TGTGCCAGCAGCAAATCAGATGATCACTCCTACAATGAGCAGTTCTTC
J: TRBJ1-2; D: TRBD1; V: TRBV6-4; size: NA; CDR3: CASSDTGDEGYTF; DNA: TGTGCCAGCAGTGACACAGGGGATGAGGGCTACACCTTC
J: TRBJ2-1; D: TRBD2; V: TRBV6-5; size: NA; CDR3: CASSYSASGNYNEQFF; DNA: TGTGCCAGCAGTTACTCGGCCAGCGGGAACTACAATGAGCAGTTCTTC
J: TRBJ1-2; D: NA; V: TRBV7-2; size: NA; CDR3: CASRLTLTKNYGYTF; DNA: TGTGCCAGCAGGTTAACCCTAACAAAGAACTATGGCTACACCTTC
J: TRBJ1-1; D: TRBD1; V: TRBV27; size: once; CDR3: CASSIQGTNTEAFF; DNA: TGTGCCAGCAGTATACAGGGGACGAACACTGAAGCTTTCTTT
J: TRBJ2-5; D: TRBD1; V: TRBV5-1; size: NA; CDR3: CASSLDRGYQETQYF; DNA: TGCGCCAGCAGCTTGGACAGGGGCTACCAAGAGACCCAGTACTTC
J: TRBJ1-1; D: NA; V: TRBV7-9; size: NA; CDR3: CASSPSTGVMNTEAFF; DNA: TGTGCCAGCAGCCCGTCGACAGGAGTCATGAACACTGAAGCTTTCTTT
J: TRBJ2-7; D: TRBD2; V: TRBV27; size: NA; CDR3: CASSLSLGLAGDYEQYF; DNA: TGTGCCAGCAGCCTCTCCCTCGGGCTAGCGGGAGACTACGAGCAGTACTTC
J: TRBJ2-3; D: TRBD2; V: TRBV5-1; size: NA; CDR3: CASSGGGNPITDTQYF; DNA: TGCGCCAGCAGCGGGGGGGGAAATCCTATCACAGATACGCAGTATTTT
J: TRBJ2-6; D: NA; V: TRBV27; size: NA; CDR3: CASISLGAGANVLTF; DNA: TGTGCCAGCATAAGTTTGGGCGCTGGGGCCAACGTCCTGACTTTC
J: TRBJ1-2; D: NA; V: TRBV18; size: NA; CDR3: CASSPLDQRGGYTF; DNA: TGTGCCAGCTCACCATTAGACCAACGGGGTGGCTACACCTTC
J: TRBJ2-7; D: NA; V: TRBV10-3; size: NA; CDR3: CAIRGHKGRHEQYF; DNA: TGTGCCATCAGGGGCCATAAGGGGCGTCACGAGCAGTACTTC
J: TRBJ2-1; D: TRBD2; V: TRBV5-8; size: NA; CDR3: CASSVLAGGRGQFF; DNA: TGTGCCAGCAGCGTTCTAGCGGGGGGGCGGGGGCAGTTCTTC
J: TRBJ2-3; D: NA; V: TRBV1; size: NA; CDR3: CTSSQVRTSGSNRTDTQYF; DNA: TGCACCAGCAGCCAAGTTCGGACTAGCGGGAGTAATCGCACAGATACGCAGTATTTT
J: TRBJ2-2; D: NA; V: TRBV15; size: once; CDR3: CATSRADWNTGELFF; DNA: TGTGCCACCAGCAGAGCTGACTGGAACACCGGGGAGCTGTTTTTT
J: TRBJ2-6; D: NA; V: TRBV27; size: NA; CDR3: CASSLRVSPSGANVLTF; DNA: TGTGCCAGCAGTTTACGGGTCAGCCCGTCTGGGGCCAACGTCCTGACTTTC
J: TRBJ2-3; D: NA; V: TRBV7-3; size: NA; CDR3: CASSFGPSTDTQYF; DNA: TGTGCCAGCAGCTTCGGTCCTAGCACAGATACGCAGTATTTT
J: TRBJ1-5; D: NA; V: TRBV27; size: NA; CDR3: CASSLTQANNQPQHF; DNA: TGTGCCAGCAGTTTGACGCAGGCCAACAATCAGCCCCAGCATTTT
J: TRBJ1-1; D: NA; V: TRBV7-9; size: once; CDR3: CASSSSRVVDTEAFF; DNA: TGTGCCAGCAGCTCTTCGCGGGTGGTTGACACTGAAGCTTTCTTT
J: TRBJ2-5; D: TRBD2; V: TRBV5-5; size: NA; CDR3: CASSSGLAGEIETQYF; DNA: TGTGCCAGCAGCTCTGGACTAGCGGGAGAAATAGAGACCCAGTACTTC
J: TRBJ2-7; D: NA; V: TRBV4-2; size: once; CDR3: CASSQDEGGANYEQYF; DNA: TGTGCCAGCAGCCAAGATGAGGGGGGGGCGAACTACGAGCAGTACTTC
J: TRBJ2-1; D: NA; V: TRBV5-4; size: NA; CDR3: CASSLKSQNYNEQFF; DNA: TGTGCCAGCAGCTTGAAGTCACAAAACTACAATGAGCAGTTCTTC
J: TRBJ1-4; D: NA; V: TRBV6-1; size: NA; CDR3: CASIGGGFGKLFF; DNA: TGTGCCAGCATTGGGGGGGGATTCGGAAAACTGTTTTTT
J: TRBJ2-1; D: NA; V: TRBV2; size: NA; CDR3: CASSDRDSYNEQFF; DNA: TGTGCCAGCAGTGACCGGGACTCTTACAATGAGCAGTTCTTC
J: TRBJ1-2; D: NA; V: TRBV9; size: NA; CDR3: CASSATGTPNYGYTF; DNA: TGTGCCAGCAGTGCTACCGGGACCCCAAACTATGGCTACACCTTC
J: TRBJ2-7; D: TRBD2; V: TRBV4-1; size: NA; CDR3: CASSQVIEGGASYEQYF; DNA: TGCGCCAGCAGCCAAGTGATCGAGGGAGGGGCCTCCTACGAGCAGTACTTC
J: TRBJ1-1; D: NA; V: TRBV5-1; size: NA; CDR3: CASSLRTVGPSNTEAFF; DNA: TGCGCCAGCAGCCTCAGGACAGTCGGCCCCTCGAACACTGAAGCTTTCTTT
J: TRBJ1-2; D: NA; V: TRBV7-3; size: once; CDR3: CASSSGTTNYGYTF; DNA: TGTGCCAGCAGCTCAGGGACGACTAACTATGGCTACACCTTC
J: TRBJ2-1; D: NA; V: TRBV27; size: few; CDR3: CASSSKVINEQFF; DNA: TGTGCCAGCAGTTCAAAGGTTATAAATGAGCAGTTCTTC
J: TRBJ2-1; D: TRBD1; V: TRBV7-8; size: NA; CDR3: CASSDRDRPYNEQFF; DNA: TGTGCCAGCAGCGACCGGGACAGGCCTTACAATGAGCAGTTCTTC
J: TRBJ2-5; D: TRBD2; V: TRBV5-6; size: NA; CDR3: CATGRGEETQYF; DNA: TGTGCGACGGGGCGGGGGGAAGAGACCCAGTACTTC
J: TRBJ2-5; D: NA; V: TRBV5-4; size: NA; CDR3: CASNTPQGAKETQYF; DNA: TGTGCCAGCAATACACCCCAGGGAGCCAAAGAGACCCAGTACTTC
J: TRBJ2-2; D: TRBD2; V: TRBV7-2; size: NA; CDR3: CASSRLAGYTGELFF; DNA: TGTGCCAGCAGCCGACTAGCGGGTTACACCGGGGAGCTGTTTTTT